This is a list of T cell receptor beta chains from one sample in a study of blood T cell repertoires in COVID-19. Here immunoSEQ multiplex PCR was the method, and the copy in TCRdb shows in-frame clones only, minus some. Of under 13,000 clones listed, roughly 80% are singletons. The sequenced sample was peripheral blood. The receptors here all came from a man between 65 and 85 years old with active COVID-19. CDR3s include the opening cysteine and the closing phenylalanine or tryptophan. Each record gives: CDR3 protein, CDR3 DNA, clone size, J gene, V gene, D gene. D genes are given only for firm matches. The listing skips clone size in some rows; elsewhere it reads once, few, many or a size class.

CDR3 protein: CASSPQREETQYF
CDR3 DNA: TGTGCCAGCTCACCTCAGAGGGAAGAGACCCAGTACTTC
clone size: NA
J gene: TRBJ2-5
V gene: TRBV18
D gene: NA

CDR3 protein: CSASSGDEQYF
CDR3 DNA: TGCAGTGCTAGTTCGGGGGACGAGCAGTACTTC
clone size: NA
J gene: TRBJ2-7
V gene: TRBV20-1
D gene: NA

CDR3 protein: CASSLRARGLNTEAFF
CDR3 DNA: TGTGCCAGCTCACTCCGAGCCAGGGGGCTGAACACTGAAGCTTTCTTT
clone size: NA
J gene: TRBJ1-1
V gene: TRBV18
D gene: TRBD1

CDR3 protein: CASSPLDRASEAFF
CDR3 DNA: TGTGCCAGCTCACCCCTGGACAGGGCGAGTGAAGCTTTCTTT
clone size: NA
J gene: TRBJ1-1
V gene: TRBV18
D gene: TRBD1

CDR3 protein: CASSLAPGTVKETQYF
CDR3 DNA: TGCGCCAGCAGCTTGGCCCCCGGGACAGTAAAAGAGACCCAGTACTTC
clone size: few
J gene: TRBJ2-5
V gene: TRBV5-1
D gene: TRBD1

CDR3 protein: CASSLAGSDTQYF
CDR3 DNA: TGCGCCAGCAGCTTGGCAGGGTCAGATACGCAGTATTTT
clone size: NA
J gene: TRBJ2-3
V gene: TRBV5-1
D gene: NA

CDR3 protein: CASSLRGGTEAFF
CDR3 DNA: TGTGCCAGCAGTTTGAGGGGGGGCACTGAAGCTTTCTTT
clone size: once
J gene: TRBJ1-1
V gene: TRBV28
D gene: NA

CDR3 protein: CASTKTSGETQYF
CDR3 DNA: TGTGCCAGCACCAAGACTAGCGGAGAGACCCAGTACTTC
clone size: NA
J gene: TRBJ2-5
V gene: TRBV12-3/TRBV12-4
D gene: TRBD2

CDR3 protein: CASSRINRGSGANVLTF
CDR3 DNA: TGTGCCAGCAGCCGCATCAACAGGGGCTCTGGGGCCAACGTCCTGACTTTC
clone size: once
J gene: TRBJ2-6
V gene: TRBV5-4
D gene: TRBD1

CDR3 protein: CASNTGQGDYGYTF
CDR3 DNA: TGTGCCAGCAATACCGGACAGGGGGACTATGGCTACACCTTC
clone size: NA
J gene: TRBJ1-2
V gene: TRBV6-5
D gene: TRBD1

CDR3 protein: CASIPTGLRETQYF
CDR3 DNA: TGTGCCAGCATCCCGACAGGCCTTAGAGAGACCCAGTACTTC
clone size: NA
J gene: TRBJ2-5
V gene: TRBV7-8
D gene: NA

CDR3 protein: CASLGAGTDTQYF
CDR3 DNA: TGTGCCAGCCTAGGGGCGGGGACAGATACGCAGTATTTT
clone size: NA
J gene: TRBJ2-3
V gene: TRBV3-1/TRBV3-2
D gene: NA

CDR3 protein: CASSDTSGGTSNTGELFF
CDR3 DNA: TGTGCCAGCAGCGACACTAGCGGGGGGACCTCGAACACCGGGGAGCTGTTTTTT
clone size: NA
J gene: TRBJ2-2
V gene: TRBV9
D gene: TRBD2

CDR3 protein: CASSERLGLAGGESKNIQYF
CDR3 DNA: TGCGCCAGCAGTGAGAGGCTGGGACTAGCGGGCGGTGAATCCAAAAACATTCAGTACTTC
clone size: NA
J gene: TRBJ2-4
V gene: TRBV10-2
D gene: TRBD2

CDR3 protein: CASSHVGRDIYGYTF
CDR3 DNA: TGTGCCAGCAGCCACGTGGGCAGGGACATTTATGGCTACACCTTC
clone size: once
J gene: TRBJ1-2
V gene: TRBV7-9
D gene: NA

CDR3 protein: CASGPAAGGEQYF
CDR3 DNA: TGCGCCAGCGGCCCGGCGGCGGGAGGCGAGCAGTACTTC
clone size: NA
J gene: TRBJ2-7
V gene: TRBV4-1
D gene: TRBD2

CDR3 protein: CASSASGGELFF
CDR3 DNA: TGTGCCAGCAGTGCAAGCGGGGGGGAGCTGTTTTTT
clone size: NA
J gene: TRBJ2-2
V gene: TRBV12-3/TRBV12-4
D gene: NA

CDR3 protein: CASSLASGQGSPGGYTF
CDR3 DNA: TGCGCCAGCAGCTTGGCCTCGGGACAGGGCTCCCCGGGAGGCTACACCTTC
clone size: NA
J gene: TRBJ1-2
V gene: TRBV5-1
D gene: TRBD1

CDR3 protein: CASSTSGLAGGTGTGELFF
CDR3 DNA: TGTGCCAGCAGTACATCGGGACTAGCGGGGGGTACGGGGACCGGGGAGCTGTTTTTT
clone size: once
J gene: TRBJ2-2
V gene: TRBV6-4
D gene: TRBD2

CDR3 protein: CASSSTYPRQGWSNEKLFF
CDR3 DNA: TGTGCCAGCAGCTCGACCTACCCTCGACAGGGGTGGTCTAATGAAAAACTGTTTTTT
clone size: large
J gene: TRBJ1-4
V gene: TRBV7-9
D gene: TRBD1

CDR3 protein: CASTPPTGWSTDTQYF
CDR3 DNA: TGTGCCAGCACCCCCCCGACAGGGTGGAGCACAGATACGCAGTATTTT
clone size: NA
J gene: TRBJ2-3
V gene: TRBV11-2
D gene: TRBD1

CDR3 protein: CASSPRDSRTYEQYF
CDR3 DNA: TGTGCCAGCAGCCCCCGGGACAGTCGGACCTACGAGCAGTACTTC
clone size: NA
J gene: TRBJ2-7
V gene: TRBV9
D gene: TRBD1

CDR3 protein: CASSLGGRTYNSPLHF
CDR3 DNA: TGTGCCAGCAGCTTAGGGGGGAGGACCTATAATTCACCCCTCCACTTT
clone size: NA
J gene: TRBJ1-6
V gene: TRBV7-6
D gene: NA

CDR3 protein: CASSLTPGLASTDTQYF
CDR3 DNA: TGTGCCAGCAGCTTAACCCCTGGACTAGCGAGCACAGATACGCAGTATTTT
clone size: NA
J gene: TRBJ2-3
V gene: TRBV7-3
D gene: TRBD2

CDR3 protein: CASSVQGYEQYF
CDR3 DNA: TGTGCCAGCAGTGTACAGGGATACGAGCAGTACTTC
clone size: NA
J gene: TRBJ2-7
V gene: TRBV25-1
D gene: NA